Given below is one T cell receptor beta chain in context. The data originate from a study of blood T cell repertoires in COVID-19. Germline V lookup: CDR1 SQVTM, CDR2 ANQGSEA. The ends were cut back, 3 bases at V and 4 bases at J, with 16 bases in the middle. This CDR3 spans 14 amino acids. Data came from immunoSEQ multiplex PCR; TCRdb stores just in-frame clones and leaves some out. The table includes some 460,000 clones, 87% detected once. V usage is TRBV29-1 and J usage is TRBJ2-7; possible D gene TRBD2, 6 bases. Sequenced material: PBMCs or T cells enriched from blood (not recorded which). The source of this sequence is a young woman who had recovered from COVID-19. In DNA form, the CDR3 reads TGCAGCGTTGAGGGTCTCGGGGGAGGATACGAGCAGTACTTC. As protein: CSVEGLGGGYEQYF.